This TCR beta chain was obtained from a study of technical replicates of blood from a few donors. With 0 bases removed from V and 7 bases from J, the gap between germline ends came to 12 bases. Germline V gene lookup returns CDR1 MNHEY and CDR2 SVGAGI. CDR3 length equals 14 residues. The protocol was immunoSEQ multiplex PCR, while the TCRdb copy is restricted to in-frame clones and leaves out a portion. Of roughly 85,000 clones listed, 94% were seen once; the top ten hold approximately 0.26%. This clone has only one observation. The TCR was taken from a human donor in good health. The V call is TRBV6-5, the J call TRBJ1-2, with D possibly matching TRBD1 (5 bases). Sequencing was performed on T cells isolated from PBMCs. The CDR3 reads CASSYSVGEGGYTF. In DNA, the CDR3 is TGTGCCAGCAGTTACTCGGTAGGGGAGGGTGGCTACACCTTC.